The 14 T cell receptor beta chains below all came from one sample that was sequenced in a study of T-cell reconstitution after alpha-beta-depleted transplantation in children (dated by TCRdb to 2016 to 2018). The sample's treatment or condition label, decoded: allogeneic hematopoietic cell transplantation with graft depleted of TCRalphabeta T cells and CD19 B cells. The method was PCR. TCRdb names Illumina HiSeq 2500 as the instrument used. TCR library preparation used molecular barcoding, with unique molecular identifiers applied to normalize quantification of the TCRbeta repertoire. TCRdb took the public reads, trimmed them with fastp at Q25, ran MiXCR for clone calling and kept in-frame beta chains. All rows with the same CDR3 protein become a single entry with the most common DNA and genes. The sample table shows almost 600,000 distinct CDR3 sequences, and over 25% are seen once. The top ten constitute 35% to 40% of the sample.

The starting material was PBMCs, obtained before TCRalphabeta/CD19-depleted stem cell transplant. The receptors here all came from a boy under three years old with Wiskott-Aldrich syndrome, due to receive a stem cell transplant.

The chain carries TRBV12-3 or TRBV12-4 and TRBJ1-2; tentative D call: TRBD1 (6 bases). The CDR3 is 15 amino acids. Trimming took off 2 bases at V and 5 bases at J, with 15 bases between the two ends. The CDR3 sequence is CASSLRPGVKYGYTF. In nucleotides, the CDR3 is TGTGCCAGCAGTTTAAGGCCAGGGGTTAAATATGGCTACACCTTC.

The chain employs TRBV9 and TRBJ1-2; 10 bases are a match to TRBD1. The junction had 13 bases not matched to a gene; V was cut back by 3 bases and J by 8 bases. The CDR3 runs 16 residues. Germline V CDR1 and CDR2: SGDLS, YYNGEE. CDR3 sequence (DNA): TGTGCCAGCAGCGAAAAGGCGGGACAGGGGATGGGCGGCTACACCTTC. It codes for CASSEKAGQGMGGYTF.

This clonotype was seen a handful of times. The junction differs from germline at one of its ends, possibly a read error. V is TRBV29-1 and J is TRBJ1-1, with a possible D match to TRBD1 (5 bases). Germline CDR1 and CDR2: SQVTM and ANQGSEA. The CDR3 sequence is 14 residues long. The CDR3, as DNA: TGCAGCGTTGAAGGGTTCTGGCAGGGCAGCGCAGCTTCCTTT. It translates to CSVEGFWQGSAASF.

This clonotype was seen only a few times. The chain joins TRBV20-1 to TRBJ2-5, with 8 bases identical to TRBD1. CDR1 and CDR2 from the germline V gene are DFQATT and SNEGSKA (reference sequence). This CDR3 comprises 20 residues. J was trimmed by 1 base and V by 0 bases; bases with no gene match: 19. For the CDR3, the DNA is TGCAGTGCTAGAGATCAGGGCAGGGGGCGTCTCAATCACCTCCAAGAGACCCAGTACTTC. Its protein is CSARDQGRGRLNHLQETQYF.

CDR3 nucleotide sequence: TGCGCCAGCGGCCCGACTAGCTTATACACCGGGGAGCTGTTTTTT. Protein sequence: CASGPTSLYTGELFF. J is TRBJ2-2 and V is TRBV5-1, with 7 bases fitting TRBD2. Germline V lookup: CDR1 SGHRS, CDR2 YFSETQ. Unmatched junction bases numbered 9, after V lost 7 bases and J lost 3 bases. The CDR3 covers 15 residues.

V is TRBV7-2 and J is TRBJ2-5; D tentatively fits TRBD1 or TRBD2 (6 bases each). The V end was cut by 5 bases, the J end by 0 bases, with 13 bases between. Per germline, CDR1 SGHTA and CDR2 FQGNSA. The CDR3 totals 15 residues. The CDR3 is CASSPQGRYQETQYF. The CDR3, as DNA: TGTGCCAGCAGCCCCCAGGGGAGGTACCAAGAGACCCAGTACTTC.

This clonotype was counted a few times. The rearrangement joins TRBV19 to TRBJ2-1; D possibly corresponds to TRBD2 (6 bases). Per germline, CDR1 LNHDA and CDR2 SQIVND (reference sequence). V lost 5 bases, J lost 4 bases, and 12 bases lay in between. The CDR3 contains 14 residues. The CDR3 region is CASSLGTPYNEQFF. CDR3 DNA: TGTGCCAGTAGTCTCGGGACTCCTTACAATGAGCAGTTCTTC. The complete variable domain, with remaining parts taken from reference TRBV19 and TRBJ2-1, reads DGGITQSPKYLFRKEGQNVTLSCEQNLNHDAMYWYRQDPGQGLRLIYYSQIVNDFQKGDIAEGYSVSREKKESFPLTVTSAQKNPTAFYLCASSLGTPYNEQFFGPGTRLTVL.

The sample holds a few counts of this clonotype. The chain carries TRBV12-3 or TRBV12-4 and TRBJ2-7, with 15 bases matching TRBD2. CDR3 length: 17 residues. V lost 6 bases to trimming and J lost 0 bases; unmatched junction nucleotides: 6. The CDR3 here is CASRQGLAGGNSYEQYF. In nucleotides, the CDR3 is TGTGCCAGCAGACAAGGACTAGCGGGAGGGAACTCCTACGAGCAGTACTTC.

The chain couples TRBV7-8 to TRBJ2-7; 9 positions match TRBD1. There are 15 residues in the CDR3. The V gene's germline CDR1 is SGHVS and CDR2 FQNEAQ. V lost 4 bases and J lost 2; bases outside the gene matches: 6. CDR3 nucleotides: TGTGCCAGCAGCTCGACCGGGACAGGGACCTACGAGCAGTACTTC. This gives the protein CASSSTGTGTYEQYF.

The rearrangement links TRBV18 to TRBJ2-5, with D perhaps matching TRBD1 (6 bases). Germline lookup yields CDR1 KGHSH and CDR2 LQKENI. There are 13 residues in the CDR3. Trimming took off 0 bases at V and 4 bases at J, with 6 bases between the two ends. Here the CDR3 reads CASSPPRGETQYF. The CDR3 DNA follows: TGTGCCAGCTCACCACCCAGGGGAGAGACCCAGTACTTC.

The V and J genes are TRBV28 and TRBJ2-3, with a possible D match to TRBD1 (5 bases). V was shortened by 10 bases and J by 0 bases, with 14 bases between the two germline ends. The germline V gene encodes CDR1 MDHEN and CDR2 SYDVKM. The CDR3 totals 14 residues. This CDR3 is CATKTTVSTDTQYF. The DNA for the CDR3 is TGTGCCACCAAGACGACAGTTAGCACAGATACGCAGTATTTT.

This clonotype was seen a few times. The chain recombines TRBV27 with TRBJ1-2; D gene ambiguous. Trimming pared 5 bases from V and 1 base from J, leaving 11 bases between. This CDR3 comprises 14 residues. From germline, CDR1 is MNHEY and CDR2 SMNVEV (reference sequence). The CDR3 DNA is TGTGCCAGCAGTACCAGACGTAGTAACTATGGCTACACCTTC. It encodes CASSTRRSNYGYTF.

Comments on this clonotype: Relative to the germline gene, one junction end is altered; a read error may explain this. V usage is TRBV18 and J usage is TRBJ2-6; D possibly uses TRBD1 or TRBD2 (5 bases each). Germline V gives CDR1 KGHSH, CDR2 LQKENI. The CDR3 runs 16 residues. The DNA for the CDR3 is TGTGCCAGCTCACCTAGAGGGCTAACTGGGGCCAACGGCCTGACTTTC. Residues: CASSPRGLTGANGLTF.

This rearrangement joins TRBV7-2 to TRBJ2-1; D might be TRBD1 (5 bases). The CDR3 has 15 residues. Trimming removed 5 bases at V and 7 bases at J, with 18 bases between. CDR1 is SGHTA and CDR2 is FQGNSA in the germline V gene. CDR3 DNA: TGTGCCAGCAGCATGCAAAGGGGTATTAAAAATGAGCAGTTCTTC. Protein: CASSMQRGIKNEQFF.